Below, 6 T cell receptor beta chains from the same sample are listed, as sequenced in a study of blood T cells in healthy people across ages. The second PCR ran roughly 6 to 11 cycles with a sample-barcoded 5' primer and J-beta primers. In TCRdb, the 5' RACE reads were re-called with MiXCR into one record per CDR3 protein. The table includes about 670,000 distinct CDR3 sequences, around 41% detected once. Sequenced sample: blood. Receptor source: a man older than 75 in good health.

This clonotype was picked up a small number of times. The J gene is TRBJ2-3, the V gene TRBV9; D remains unclear. Trimming pared 3 bases from V and 6 bases from J, leaving 17 bases between. In germline, CDR1 is SGDLS, CDR2 YYNGEE. The length of the CDR3 is 15 residues. CDR3 in amino acids: CASSGTRILSDTQYF. The CDR3 DNA follows: TGTGCCAGCAGCGGTACGCGGATTCTTTCGGATACGCAGTATTTT.

This clonotype has only a few counts. The V call is TRBV5-4, the J call TRBJ1-2, with a weak D call TRBD1 (5 bases). The CDR3 consists of 14 residues. With 5 bases removed from V and 4 bases from J, the gap between germline ends came to 15 bases. CDR1 SGHNT and CDR2 YYREEE come from the germline V gene (reference sequence). The CDR3 is CASSSDTTLYGYTF. In nucleotides, the CDR3 is TGTGCCAGCAGTTCGGACACCACTCTCTATGGCTACACCTTC.

In this sample, this clonotype turned up a few times. The chain uses TRBV6-2 or TRBV6-3 and TRBJ2-5; the D gene is possibly TRBD2 (5 bases). The CDR3 contains 12 residues. Per the germline V gene, CDR1 is MNHEY and CDR2 is SVGEGT. Trimming cost V 2 bases and J 8 bases, with 9 bases left between them. The chain's CDR3 is CASSYAGFTQYF. The CDR3 coding sequence is TGTGCCAGCAGTTACGCGGGTTTTACCCAGTACTTC.

This clonotype was recorded at least ten times. The genes are TRBV6-2 or TRBV6-3 and TRBJ1-1; possibly TRBD1 for D (5 bases). The CDR3 is 14 amino acids. Trimming pared 2 bases from V and 3 bases from J, leaving 10 bases between. The V gene's germline CDR1 is MNHEY and CDR2 SVGEGT. CDR3 bases: TGTGCCAGCAGTTACCCCCAGGGTTACACTGAAGCTTTCTTT. Its translation is CASSYPQGYTEAFF.

There are a few counts of this clonotype. This chain joins TRBV7-8 and TRBJ1-4; no clear D gene. Trimming shortened V by 1 base and J by 4 bases, and 7 bases separated the two germline ends. The CDR3 length is 14 residues. Germline lookup yields CDR1 SGHVS and CDR2 FQNEAQ. The CDR3 DNA sequence: TGTGCCAGCAGCTTAGGTTGGGGTAATGAAAAACTGTTTTTT. It is translated as CASSLGWGNEKLFF.

V usage is TRBV9 and J usage is TRBJ2-3; 8 bases agree with TRBD2. With V trimmed by 3 bases and J by 0 bases, 6 bases remained unmatched. CDR1 and CDR2 (germline): SGDLS, YYNGEE. CDR3 length equals 16 residues. Here the CDR3 reads CASSDRLATSTDTQYF. The CDR3 DNA follows: TGTGCCAGCAGCGACCGACTAGCGACAAGCACAGATACGCAGTATTTT.